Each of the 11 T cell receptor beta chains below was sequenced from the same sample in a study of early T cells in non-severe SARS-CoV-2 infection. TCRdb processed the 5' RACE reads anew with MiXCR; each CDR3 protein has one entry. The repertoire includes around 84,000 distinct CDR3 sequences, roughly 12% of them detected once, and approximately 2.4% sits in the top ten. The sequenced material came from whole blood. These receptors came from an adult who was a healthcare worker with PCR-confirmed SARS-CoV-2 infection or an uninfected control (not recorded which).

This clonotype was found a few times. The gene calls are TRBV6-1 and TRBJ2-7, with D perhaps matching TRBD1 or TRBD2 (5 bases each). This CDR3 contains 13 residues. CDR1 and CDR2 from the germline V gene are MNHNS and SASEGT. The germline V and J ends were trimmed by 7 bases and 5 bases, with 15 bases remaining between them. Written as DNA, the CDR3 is TGTGCCAGCAACCCCAGGGAGAGGGACGAGCAGTACTTC. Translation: CASNPRERDEQYF.

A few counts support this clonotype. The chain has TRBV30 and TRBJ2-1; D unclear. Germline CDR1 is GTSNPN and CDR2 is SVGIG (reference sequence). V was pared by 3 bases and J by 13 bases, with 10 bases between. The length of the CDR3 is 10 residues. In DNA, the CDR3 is TGTGCCTGGAGCGTCGTGGAACAGTTCTTC. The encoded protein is CAWSVVEQFF.

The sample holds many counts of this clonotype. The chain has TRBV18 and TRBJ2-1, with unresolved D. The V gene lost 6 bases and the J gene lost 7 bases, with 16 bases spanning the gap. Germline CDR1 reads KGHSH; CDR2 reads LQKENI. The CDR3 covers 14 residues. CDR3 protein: CASSDVRAGNEQFF. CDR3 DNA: TGTGCCAGCTCCGATGTAAGGGCCGGGAATGAGCAGTTCTTC.

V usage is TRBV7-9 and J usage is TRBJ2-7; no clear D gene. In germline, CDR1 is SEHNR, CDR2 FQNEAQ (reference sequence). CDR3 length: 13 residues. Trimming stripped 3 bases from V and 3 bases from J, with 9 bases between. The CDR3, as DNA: TGTGCCAGCAGCTTCGGCGCCGTCTACGAGCAGTACTTC. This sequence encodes CASSFGAVYEQYF.

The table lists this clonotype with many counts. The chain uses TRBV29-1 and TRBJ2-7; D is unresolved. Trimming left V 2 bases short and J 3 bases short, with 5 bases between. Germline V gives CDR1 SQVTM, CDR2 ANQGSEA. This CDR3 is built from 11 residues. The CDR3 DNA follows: TGCAGCGTTGAAAACAGCTACGAGCAGTACTTC. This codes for CSVENSYEQYF.

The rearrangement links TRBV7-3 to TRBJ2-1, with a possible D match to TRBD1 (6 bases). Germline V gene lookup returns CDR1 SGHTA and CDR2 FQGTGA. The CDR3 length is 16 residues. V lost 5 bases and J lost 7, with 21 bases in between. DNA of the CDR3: TGTGCCAGCAGCCGCGACGGCGCACAGGGTAGAAATGAGCAGTTCTTC. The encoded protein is CASSRDGAQGRNEQFF.

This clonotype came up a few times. Here the CDR3 DNA reads TGTGCCAGCAGACGGGAGCTCGACGTGGCCGGGGAGCTGTTTTTT. Translated: CASRRELDVAGELFF. This chain uses TRBV2 with TRBJ2-2; possible D gene TRBD2, 6 bases. Germline assignment: CDR1 SNHLY and CDR2 FYNNEI. The germline V and J ends were trimmed by 6 bases and 6 bases, with 17 bases remaining between them. The CDR3 loop spans 15 amino acids.

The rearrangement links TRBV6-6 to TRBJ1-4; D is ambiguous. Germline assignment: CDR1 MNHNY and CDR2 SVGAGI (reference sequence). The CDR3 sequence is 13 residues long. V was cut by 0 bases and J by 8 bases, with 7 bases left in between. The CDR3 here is CASSYSTGEKLFF. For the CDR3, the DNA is TGTGCCAGCAGTTACTCAACCGGGGAAAAACTGTTTTTT.

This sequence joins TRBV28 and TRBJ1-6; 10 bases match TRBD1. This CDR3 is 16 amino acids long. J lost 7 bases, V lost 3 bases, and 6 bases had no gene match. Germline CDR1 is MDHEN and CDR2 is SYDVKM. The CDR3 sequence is CASSFRTGGMNSPLHF. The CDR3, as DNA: TGTGCCAGCAGTTTTCGGACAGGGGGAATGAATTCACCCCTCCACTTT.

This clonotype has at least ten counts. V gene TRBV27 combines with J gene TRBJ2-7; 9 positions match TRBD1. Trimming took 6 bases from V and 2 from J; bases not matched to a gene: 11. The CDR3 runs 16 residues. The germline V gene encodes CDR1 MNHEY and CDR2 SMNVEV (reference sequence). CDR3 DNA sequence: TGTGCCAGCAGGGGACAGGGAGAAAGAGCACCCTACGAGCAGTACTTC. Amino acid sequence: CASRGQGERAPYEQYF.

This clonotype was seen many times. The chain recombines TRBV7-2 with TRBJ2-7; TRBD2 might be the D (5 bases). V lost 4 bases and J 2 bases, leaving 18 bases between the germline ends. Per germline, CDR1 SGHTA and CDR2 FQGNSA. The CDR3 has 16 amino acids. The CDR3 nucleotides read TGTGCCAGCAGCTCTCGGGGTTCCTACTCTACCTACGAGCAGTACTTC. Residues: CASSSRGSYSTYEQYF.